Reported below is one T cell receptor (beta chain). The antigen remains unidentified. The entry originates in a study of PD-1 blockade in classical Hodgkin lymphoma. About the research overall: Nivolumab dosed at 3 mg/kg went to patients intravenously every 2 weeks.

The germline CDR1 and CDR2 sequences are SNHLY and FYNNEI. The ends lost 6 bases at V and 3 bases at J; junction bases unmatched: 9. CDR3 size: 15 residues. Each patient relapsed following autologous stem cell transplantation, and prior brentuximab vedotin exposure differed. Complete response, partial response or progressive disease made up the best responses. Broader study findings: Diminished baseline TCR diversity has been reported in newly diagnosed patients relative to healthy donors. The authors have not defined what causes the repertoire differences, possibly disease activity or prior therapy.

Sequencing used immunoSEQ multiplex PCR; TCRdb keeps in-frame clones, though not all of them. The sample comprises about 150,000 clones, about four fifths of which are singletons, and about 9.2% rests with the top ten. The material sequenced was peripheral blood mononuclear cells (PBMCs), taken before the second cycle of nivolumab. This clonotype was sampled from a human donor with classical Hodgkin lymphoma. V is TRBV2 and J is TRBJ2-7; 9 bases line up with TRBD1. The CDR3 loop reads CASSPDRGLYYEQYF. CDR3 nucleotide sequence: TGTGCCAGCAGCCCGGACAGGGGTCTTTACTACGAGCAGTACTTC.